The rows below give T cell receptor beta chains drawn from one sample of a study of cytomegalovirus exposure and HLA in healthy donors. Clones were sequenced by immunoSEQ multiplex PCR, and TCRdb holds only the in-frame ones, with some missing. The sample has approximately 170,000 clones, about three quarters seen once; the top ten hold about 2.6%. Sequences were obtained from PBMCs. Receptors were obtained from a middle-aged woman in good health and CMV-seropositive. The CDR3 runs from the conserved cysteine through the conserved F or W. Each record gives: CDR3 length, J gene, clone size, D gene, V gene, CDR3 protein, CDR3 DNA. The D gene is left open where the match is weak. Not all rows give a size; the values are once, few, many and, for expanded clones, a class.

length: 15
J: TRBJ2-2
size: .
D: .
V: TRBV18
CDR3: CASSPPSRNTGELFF
DNA: TGTGCCAGCTCACCACCCAGTCGAAACACCGGGGAGCTGTTTTTT

length: 14
J: TRBJ2-5
size: .
D: TRBD1
V: TRBV5-1
CDR3: CASSGAGTGETQYF
DNA: TGCGCCAGCAGCGGCGCCGGGACAGGAGAGACCCAGTACTTC

length: 15
J: TRBJ2-1
size: .
D: TRBD2
V: TRBV5-1
CDR3: CASSSGLAGYNEQFF
DNA: TGCGCCAGCAGCTCGGGACTAGCGGGGTACAATGAGCAGTTCTTC

length: 15
J: TRBJ2-2
size: .
D: TRBD2
V: TRBV6-4
CDR3: CASSSFGGAGGELFF
DNA: TGTGCCAGCAGCTCTTTCGGGGGGGCCGGCGGGGAGCTGTTTTTT

length: 15
J: TRBJ2-7
size: few
D: TRBD1
V: TRBV6-6
CDR3: CASSFRQGIPYEQYF
DNA: TGTGCCAGCAGTTTCAGACAGGGGATTCCCTACGAGCAGTACTTC

length: 14
J: TRBJ2-7
size: once
D: TRBD1
V: TRBV6-6
CDR3: CASLTGTGSYEQYF
DNA: TGTGCCAGCTTAACCGGGACAGGCTCCTACGAGCAGTACTTC

length: 14
J: TRBJ2-7
size: once
D: TRBD1
V: TRBV7-2
CDR3: CASSYQQGAREQYF
DNA: TGTGCCAGCAGTTATCAACAGGGGGCGAGGGAGCAGTACTTC

length: 12
J: TRBJ1-4
size: few
D: TRBD1
V: TRBV6-6
CDR3: CASRNRGQKLFF
DNA: TGTGCCAGCAGGAACAGGGGGCAGAAACTGTTTTTT

length: 19
J: TRBJ2-6
size: once
D: TRBD2
V: TRBV4-3
CDR3: CASSQESSGRFSGANVLTF
DNA: TGCGCCAGCAGCCAAGAGTCTAGCGGGCGCTTCTCTGGGGCCAACGTCCTGACTTTC

length: 15
J: TRBJ2-3
size: .
D: TRBD2
V: TRBV5-1
CDR3: CASSFSGGAGDTQYF
DNA: TGCGCCAGCAGCTTTAGCGGGGGGGCAGGAGATACGCAGTATTTT

length: 13
J: TRBJ2-1
size: once
D: TRBD2
V: TRBV10-1
CDR3: CASSDGTSGVQFF
DNA: TGCGCCAGCAGTGATGGGACTAGCGGGGTACAGTTCTTC

length: 15
J: TRBJ2-3
size: .
D: .
V: TRBV4-3
CDR3: CASSQGGGVGATQYF
DNA: TGCGCCAGCAGCCAAGGAGGGGGAGTAGGGGCTACGCAGTATTTT

length: 15
J: TRBJ2-4
size: once
D: TRBD1
V: TRBV4-1
CDR3: CASSLLGQGRNIQYF
DNA: TGCGCCAGCAGCCTTTTAGGACAGGGGAGAAACATTCAGTACTTC

length: 14
J: TRBJ2-1
size: .
D: .
V: TRBV18
CDR3: CASSPDWRGDEQFF
DNA: TGTGCCAGCTCACCGGACTGGAGGGGCGATGAGCAGTTCTTC

length: 15
J: TRBJ1-2
size: .
D: TRBD1
V: TRBV7-6
CDR3: CASSSLTGGDYGYTF
DNA: TGTGCCAGCAGCTCCTTGACAGGGGGGGACTATGGCTACACCTTC

length: 12
J: TRBJ2-3
size: .
D: .
V: TRBV18
CDR3: CASSPRDGTQYF
DNA: TGTGCCAGCTCGCCGCGAGATGGTACGCAGTATTTT